A selection of T cell receptor beta chains follows, all from one sample in a study of graft-versus-host responses after intestinal transplantation. These receptors have no identified antigens. Sequenced by immunoSEQ multiplex PCR; TCRdb stores in-frame clones only, minus some. Of about 80,000 clones listed, 85% to 90% are singletons. The sample here was unstimulated CD4+ T cells sorted from spleen or lymph node cells, taken before intestinal transplant. The receptors here all came from a human donor who received an intestinal transplant. CDR3s include the opening cysteine and the closing phenylalanine or tryptophan. The D gene is left open where the match is weak. The size entry is marked missing in some rows and otherwise reads once, few, many or a size class.

cdr3_aa	cdr3_nt	v_call	d_call	cdr3_length	clone_size	j_call
CASSVGPLIGSSGKEEQYF	TGTGCCAGCAGCGTAGGTCCGCTGATTGGGTCTAGCGGGAAGGAAGAGCAGTACTTC	TRBV9	TRBD2	19	NA	TRBJ2-7
CASSDRGDTYEQYF	TGCGCCAGCAGTGACAGGGGGGATACCTACGAGCAGTACTTC	TRBV10-2	NA	14	NA	TRBJ2-7
CASGAPNTGELFF	TGCGCCAGCGGAGCGCCGAACACCGGGGAGCTGTTTTTT	TRBV5-1	NA	13	few	TRBJ2-2
CASSSGEETQYF	TGTGCCAGCAGCAGCGGGGAAGAGACCCAGTACTTC	TRBV4-2	TRBD2	12	NA	TRBJ2-5
CASSSPNRASYEQYF	TGTGCCAGCAGCTCCCCAAACAGGGCTTCCTACGAGCAGTACTTC	TRBV7-9	NA	15	NA	TRBJ2-7
CASSWTGKINYGYTF	TGTGCCAGTAGCTGGACAGGGAAAATTAACTATGGCTACACCTTC	TRBV19	TRBD1	15	NA	TRBJ1-2
CASTLRETTFGELFF	TGTGCCAGCACTTTACGGGAGACTACCTTCGGGGAGCTGTTTTTT	TRBV2	NA	15	NA	TRBJ2-2
CASSEALAGGYYEQYF	TGTGCCAGCAGTGAAGCTCTAGCGGGAGGGTACTACGAGCAGTACTTC	TRBV2	TRBD2	16	NA	TRBJ2-7
CASSSTGGYEQYF	TGTGCCAGCAGTTCGACAGGGGGTTACGAGCAGTACTTC	TRBV28	TRBD1	13	medium-sized	TRBJ2-7
CASTSPGTRRLYGYTF	TGTGCCAGCACCTCACCCGGGACACGCCGTCTCTATGGCTACACCTTC	TRBV28	NA	16	NA	TRBJ1-2
CASSFGLAGDTQYF	TGTGCCAGCAGTTTCGGACTAGCGGGAGATACGCAGTATTTT	TRBV27	TRBD2	14	NA	TRBJ2-3
CASSQDGFGVQYF	TGCGCCAGCAGCCAAGATGGCTTCGGGGTCCAGTACTTC	TRBV4-1	NA	13	NA	TRBJ2-5
CSVATGQGFNYGYTF	TGCAGCGTTGCCACAGGACAGGGTTTTAACTATGGCTACACCTTC	TRBV29-1	TRBD1	15	NA	TRBJ1-2
CASSRSSYNEQFF	TGTGCCAGCAGTCGTTCCTCCTACAATGAGCAGTTCTTC	TRBV6-1	NA	13	NA	TRBJ2-1
CASSSRGREEQYF	TGTGCCAGTAGTTCCAGGGGGCGCGAAGAGCAGTACTTC	TRBV19	TRBD1	13	NA	TRBJ2-7
CASSSSGQRTDTQYF	TGTGCCAGCAGTTCCTCGGGACAGCGCACAGATACGCAGTATTTT	TRBV27	TRBD1	15	NA	TRBJ2-3